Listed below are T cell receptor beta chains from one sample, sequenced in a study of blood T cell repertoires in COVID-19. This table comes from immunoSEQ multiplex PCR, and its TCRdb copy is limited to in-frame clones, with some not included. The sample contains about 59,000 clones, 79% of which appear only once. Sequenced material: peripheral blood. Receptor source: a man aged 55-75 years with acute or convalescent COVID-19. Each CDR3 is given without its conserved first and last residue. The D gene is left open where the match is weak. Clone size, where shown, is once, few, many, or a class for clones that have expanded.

CDR3aa: ASSSRQAVSYGYT; d_gene: NA; v_gene: TRBV7-2; abundance: NA; j_gene: TRBJ1-2
CDR3aa: ASSDPGQLTNYGYT; d_gene: TRBD1; v_gene: TRBV6-1; abundance: NA; j_gene: TRBJ1-2
CDR3aa: ASSGLIGTGGKNTEAF; d_gene: TRBD1; v_gene: TRBV25-1; abundance: NA; j_gene: TRBJ1-1
CDR3aa: AWSGMSGSGNTIY; d_gene: NA; v_gene: TRBV30; abundance: NA; j_gene: TRBJ1-3
CDR3aa: ASSEASDRMNTEAF; d_gene: TRBD1; v_gene: TRBV2; abundance: NA; j_gene: TRBJ1-1
CDR3aa: ASSSGTSWGTDTQY; d_gene: TRBD2; v_gene: TRBV6-2/TRBV6-3; abundance: NA; j_gene: TRBJ2-3
CDR3aa: ASSGDGRGYSPLH; d_gene: NA; v_gene: TRBV5-4; abundance: few; j_gene: TRBJ1-6
CDR3aa: ASSYGGLDTQY; d_gene: NA; v_gene: TRBV7-2; abundance: few; j_gene: TRBJ2-3
CDR3aa: ASSQGTRGNEKLF; d_gene: NA; v_gene: TRBV4-2; abundance: NA; j_gene: TRBJ1-4
CDR3aa: ASGEWTGGNYEQY; d_gene: TRBD1; v_gene: TRBV27; abundance: NA; j_gene: TRBJ2-7
CDR3aa: ASSSRDGSNQPQH; d_gene: NA; v_gene: TRBV27; abundance: NA; j_gene: TRBJ1-5
CDR3aa: AISETRESQPQH; d_gene: NA; v_gene: TRBV10-3; abundance: NA; j_gene: TRBJ1-5
CDR3aa: ATSDLGTGSSGANVLT; d_gene: TRBD1; v_gene: TRBV24-1; abundance: NA; j_gene: TRBJ2-6
CDR3aa: ASSESEWGVGFGGYT; d_gene: NA; v_gene: TRBV10-2; abundance: NA; j_gene: TRBJ1-2
CDR3aa: ASSSMGQINTEAF; d_gene: TRBD1; v_gene: TRBV5-1; abundance: few; j_gene: TRBJ1-1
CDR3aa: ASSLNSPYGYT; d_gene: NA; v_gene: TRBV12-3/TRBV12-4; abundance: NA; j_gene: TRBJ1-2
CDR3aa: ASSPRSAGPRSPEQF; d_gene: TRBD2; v_gene: TRBV4-1; abundance: few; j_gene: TRBJ2-1
CDR3aa: ASSFAGGNTDTQY; d_gene: TRBD2; v_gene: TRBV6-5; abundance: NA; j_gene: TRBJ2-3
CDR3aa: SVEERQGGNYEQY; d_gene: TRBD1; v_gene: TRBV29-1; abundance: NA; j_gene: TRBJ2-7
CDR3aa: ASSLAGGQQETQY; d_gene: TRBD2; v_gene: TRBV7-7; abundance: NA; j_gene: TRBJ2-5
CDR3aa: ASSLPGGPEKLF; d_gene: TRBD1; v_gene: TRBV5-6; abundance: NA; j_gene: TRBJ1-4